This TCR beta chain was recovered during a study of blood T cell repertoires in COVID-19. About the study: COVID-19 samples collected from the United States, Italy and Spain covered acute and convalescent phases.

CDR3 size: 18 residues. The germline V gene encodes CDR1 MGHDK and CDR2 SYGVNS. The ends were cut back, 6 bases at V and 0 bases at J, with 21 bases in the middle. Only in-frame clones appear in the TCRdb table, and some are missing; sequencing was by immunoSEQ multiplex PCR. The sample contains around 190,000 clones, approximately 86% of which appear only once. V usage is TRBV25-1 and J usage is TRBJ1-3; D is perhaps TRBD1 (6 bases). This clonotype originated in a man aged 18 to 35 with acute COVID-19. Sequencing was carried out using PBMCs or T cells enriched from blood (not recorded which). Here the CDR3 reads CASSPPPTGPVSGNTIYF. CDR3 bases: TGTGCCAGCAGCCCGCCCCCGACAGGACCGGTCTCTGGAAACACCATATATTTT. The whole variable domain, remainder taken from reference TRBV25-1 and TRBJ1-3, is EADIYQTPRYLVIGTGKKITLECSQTMGHDKMYWYQQDPGMELHLIHYSYGVNSTEKGDLSSESTVSRIRTEHFPLTLESARPSHTSQYLCASSPPPTGPVSGNTIYFGEGSWLTVV.